Shown below are 2 T cell receptor beta chains from a single sample sequenced in a study of blood T cell repertoires in COVID-19. Sequencing was performed with immunoSEQ multiplex PCR; in TCRdb, only in-frame clones are kept and a portion is missing. The sample has approximately 55,000 clones; 80% to 90% are singletons. Sequenced sample: peripheral blood. The receptors were sampled from a man in his forties or fifties with active COVID-19.

The gene calls are TRBV5-6 and TRBJ2-5; TRBD1 matches 8 bases. This CDR3 spans 18 amino acids. Germline lookup yields CDR1 SGHDT and CDR2 YYEEEE. The V gene end was trimmed by 3 bases and the J gene end by 2 bases; junction bases not matched to a gene: 15. For the CDR3, the DNA is TGTGCCAGCAGCTACCCCAGTGGACAGGGTTTTTCTCAAGAGACCCAGTACTTC. Amino acid sequence: CASSYPSGQGFSQETQYF.

This chain uses TRBV7-9 with TRBJ1-2; unclear D gene. V lost 0 bases to trimming and J lost 4 bases, with 12 bases between them. The length of the CDR3 is 15 residues. CDR1 and CDR2 from the germline V gene are SEHNR and FQNEAQ (reference sequence). The CDR3 protein is CASSLAGTAAYGYTF. CDR3 nucleotide sequence: TGTGCCAGCAGCTTAGCCGGTACAGCTGCCTATGGCTACACCTTC.